This T cell receptor beta chain derives from a study of PD-1 blockade in classical Hodgkin lymphoma. The study, taken as a whole, reports: Reported baseline diversity: healthy donors highest, relapsed/refractory patients lowest.

The repertoire was sequenced with immunoSEQ multiplex PCR; TCRdb's copy has only in-frame clones and lacks some. This sample has 20,000 to 30,000 clones, with approximately 80% found just once. CDR1 is MNHNS, CDR2 SASEGT, per germline. V was pared by 6 bases and J by 3 bases, with 11 bases between. The CDR3 is 13 amino acids. Note on this clone: Its antigen is unknown.

Relapse after autologous stem cell transplantation occurred in every patient, and brentuximab vedotin exposure varied. This chain joins TRBV6-1 and TRBJ2-5; D is possibly TRBD1 or TRBD2 (5 bases each). The origin of this receptor is a human donor with classical Hodgkin lymphoma. The sample was peripheral blood mononuclear cells (PBMCs), taken before the second cycle of nivolumab. In nucleotides, the CDR3 is TGTGCCAGCAGGGGGACCATAAAAGAGACCCAGTACTTC. Translation: CASRGTIKETQYF.